The TCR beta chain under discussion was sequenced for a study of shared clonotypes between healthy human individuals (dated by TCRdb to 2018 to 2021). General notes on the study: The cohort included a few men and a couple of women between 18 and 49 years of age. Per donor, three plates each were used for CD4 naive and CD4 memory, two for CD8 naive, and one for CD8 memory. To estimate repertoire size and how much clonotype sharing occurs between individuals, the study deeply sequenced the blood TCR repertoires of five healthy adults. To increase sequencing depth and limit assay-specific biases, different laboratories used diverse techniques to prepare libraries and sequence TCR repertoires. Per donor, leukapheresis produced somewhere between about 0.8 and 9 billion PBMCs. The study at large found these results: Because the study included a small number of donors, the genetic and exposure-history diversity represented was limited. Larger estimated clonotype richness was generally found for naive subsets than for memory subsets. Based on pairwise subsampling, the degree of clonotype sharing among donors was expected to be affected by sequencing depth. Even with the large sequencing depth, rarefaction of the sorted-subset datasets indicated that sequencing was incomplete. Across a handful of donors, around 5% of naive CD4, roughly 3.3% of naive CD8, 2% to 2.5% of memory CD4, and about 0.4% of memory CD8 clonotypes were shared. Only blood was sampled, and tissue TCR repertoires likely differ from those in blood. Clonotypes shared by all four sorted-subset donors showed higher generation probabilities than non-shared clonotypes.

This clone was detected only a few times. This receptor's antigen is unknown. Base qualities were left out, and no much larger clone turns up one base away. Within the sample, other DNA sequences also encode this same CDR3. Trimming accounts for 6 bases at V and 5 bases at J, while the number of junction bases matched to no gene is 1. The CDR3, cysteine through phenylalanine, is 12 amino acids long. Left in the record is the CDR3 DNA by itself, 36 bases read in frame from the first base. Looking up the germline V gene yields CDR1 SNHLY and CDR2 FYNNEI. TCR CDR3 regions were amplified from genomic DNA by multiplex PCR using the deep immunoSEQ assay. For each cell subset, the extracted genomic DNA was distributed evenly across all wells of several immunoSEQ 96-well plates, and each plate served as one replicate. For sorted subsets, around 200 ng genomic DNA, equal to some 28,000 T cell genomes, was loaded into each replicate PCR. Purified libraries were measured with a Qubit 3.0 fluorometer, size-checked on a Bioanalyzer 2100, and measured again with the KAPA Library Quantification kit. Every immunoSEQ 96-well plate was sequenced on a separate single-read 150-cycle Illumina NextSeq 550 flow cell. As for the authors' bioinformatics: Because only junctional sequences without quality scores were contained in the immunoSEQ output, filtering matching that applied to full-length reads could not be performed. To assign V/J genes and CDR3, sequences were annotated against IMGT germline references using PyIR, a Python wrapper for IgBLAST v1.9. Reads were filtered out if the reads had weak V/J assignments (E-value above 1e-6), no CDR3, stop codons, out-of-frame junctions, or ambiguous translated residues. V3J clonotypes were defined by identical inferred V gene, J gene, and CDR3 amino acid sequence. Percentage overlap between repertoires was calculated by dividing the number of shared unique clonotypes by the size of the smaller repertoire. Richness of each repertoire was evaluated using RTK rarefaction, the Chao1 estimator, and Recon v2.1 estimates of unobserved clonotypes. Generation probabilities for all TCRbeta clonotypes obtained by the gDNA method from a handful of donors were computed using OLGA. The table comes from immuneACCESS by way of TCRdb, which keeps in-frame sequences with V and J called. Part of the clones is missing from these tables; in studies checked, under half for an unresolved V gene and the rest for unknown reasons. V, J and clone size are taken as reported in that table, and D and trimming were inferred from the DNA itself. Counted in this sample were roughly 2.6 million clones; over 85% of them appeared once. Together, the top ten hold 0.11% to 0.15% of the sample.

The donors were healthy, HIV-negative adults who had no recently reported acute infections or vaccinations. All donors were Caucasian adults living in Nashville, Tennessee, USA. CD4+ T cells were enriched by magnetic negative selection; naive cells were then positively selected on CD45RA, and the negative fraction formed the memory subset. Blood was collected by leukapheresis, and PBMCs were isolated by Ficoll-Histopaque density gradient centrifugation and then cryopreserved in liquid nitrogen vapor phase. Analytical flow cytometry was used to check the purity and quantity of every magnetically sorted T cell population. Genomic DNA was isolated from every sorted fraction and measured by UV absorbance on a Nanodrop 2000c.

Material: naive CD4+ T cells sorted from blood. The cell subset or site label corresponds to: CD45RA+ positively selected. The rearranged chain carries TRBV2 and TRBJ1-2, with 9 junctional bases fitting TRBD1. The TCR originated in a man aged 18 to 30 in good health. The nucleotide sequence is given as TGTGCCAGCAGGGACAGGGGATATGGCTACACCTTC. This sequence encodes CASRDRGYGYTF.